Below, 18 T cell receptor beta chains from the same sample are listed, as sequenced in a study of regulatory T cells in long-lasting Graves disease (dated by TCRdb to the early 2020s). The receptor library was made with multiplex PCR. Sequencing used an Illumina HiSeq 4000. iRepertoire HTBI primers and Arm-PCR amplification of CDR3 regions were used to construct TCR beta libraries. In TCRdb, the public reads were trimmed at Q25 with fastp and aligned with MiXCR, with productive beta chains retained. CDR3 protein sequences are deduplicated, and each keeps its most common genes and DNA. The sample profile shows 240,000 or so distinct CDR3 sequences; 20% to 25% of them were found once. The top ten hold over 11% of the sample. Read against the paper, the sample's time point label means: newly diagnosed GD, antithyroid drugs for less than 3 months. RNA was extracted from PBMCs in TRIzol for both TCR sequencing and RNA sequencing.

The source was peripheral blood mononuclear cells (PBMCs), collected at new diagnosis, from a patient treated with antithyroid drugs. These receptors came from a female donor with Graves disease.

This chain connects TRBV5-6 to TRBJ2-1; TRBD2 matches 11 bases. The CDR3 spans 16 residues. Germline-derived CDR1 and CDR2 are SGHDT and YYEEEE. The V and J ends lost 4 bases and 4 bases, in that order; junction bases with no gene match: 7. The CDR3 DNA follows: TGTGCCAGCAGCCTTAGAGGGACTAGCGGTTACAATGAGCAGTTCTTC. This encodes CASSLRGTSGYNEQFF.

This clonotype was found many times. This chain links TRBV6-1 with TRBJ1-2; 7 bases match TRBD1. V lost 5 bases and J lost 6; bases outside the gene matches: 3. Germline V gene data show CDR1 as MNHNS and CDR2 as SASEGT. The CDR3 loop spans 12 amino acids. CDR3 loop: CASSPDRDGYTF. DNA for the CDR3: TGTGCCAGCAGTCCAGACAGGGATGGCTACACCTTC.

With respect to this clonotype: One base away lies a much larger clone, so this may be a sequencing read error. Since the CDR3 does not end with the conserved phenylalanine or tryptophan, this likely comes from a read error. The chain uses TRBV2 and TRBJ2-5; the D is unclear. V was shortened by 4 bases and J by 4 bases, with 4 bases between the two germline ends. Germline-derived CDR1 and CDR2 are SNHLY and FYNNEI. The CDR3 has 11 amino acids. The CDR3 sequence: CASSGLETQYL. DNA for the CDR3: TGTGCCAGCAGTGGGTTAGAGACCCAGTACCTC.

There are many counts of this clonotype. V and J are TRBV12-3 or TRBV12-4 and TRBJ2-5; 7 bases agree with TRBD1. The CDR3 has 15 amino acids. J lost 3 bases, V lost 5 bases, and 9 bases had no gene match. CDR3 bases: TGTGCCAGCAGTGCCCGGGACAGTTCCAAAGAGACCCAGTACTTC. This gives the protein CASSARDSSKETQYF.

The rearrangement links TRBV19 to TRBJ2-6; TRBD2 matches at 8 bases. Germline-derived CDR1 and CDR2 are LNHDA and SQIVND (reference sequence). Losses at the gene ends were 3 bases for V and 2 bases for J; bases not matched to a gene: 24. The CDR3 spans 23 residues. DNA of the CDR3: TGTGCCAGTAGTATTAACTTTGGCGGGGGGCAAGGACCGACGTGCACTGGGGCCAACGTCCTGACTTTC. Its translation is CASSINFGGGQGPTCTGANVLTF.

This clonotype was seen repeatedly, ten times or more. An end of the junction differs from the germline gene, which may be a read error. This chain connects TRBV3-1 to TRBJ1-1, with 7 positions matching TRBD1. The CDR3 sequence is 16 residues long. CDR1 is LGHDT and CDR2 is YNNKEL in the germline V gene (reference sequence). CDR3 amino acids: CASSQLGDSMNTKAFF. The CDR3 coding sequence is TGTGCCAGCAGCCAACTGGGGGACAGCATGAACACTAAAGCTTTCTTT.

At least ten counts were recorded for this clonotype. This chain joins TRBV10-3 and TRBJ1-6, with a tentative D call TRBD1 (5 bases). The germline gives CDR1 ENHRY, CDR2 SYGVKD. This CDR3 spans 14 amino acids. Trimming shortened V by 0 bases and J by 7 bases, and 7 bases separated the two germline ends. CDR3 nucleotides: TGTGCCATCAGTGAGTCGACAGAAAATTCACCCCTCCACTTT. Translated: CAISESTENSPLHF.

This clonotype was observed a handful of times. It may be a read error: a sequence one base away is much more abundant. V and J are TRBV20-1 and TRBJ1-1, with D perhaps TRBD1 (6 bases). The CDR3 consists of 11 residues. V was cut by 6 bases and J by 11 bases, with 16 bases left in between. Germline-derived CDR1 and CDR2 are DFQATT and SNEGSKA (reference sequence). For the CDR3, the DNA is TGCAGTGCGAGTACAGGGTTTGATGCTTTCTTT. Residues: CSASTGFDAFF.

This clonotype was counted only a few times. The V gene is TRBV5-6, the J gene TRBJ1-4; no definite D call. This CDR3 comprises 13 residues. V lost 1 base to trimming and J lost 6 bases, with 7 bases between them. Per germline, CDR1 SGHDT and CDR2 YYEEEE. DNA for the CDR3: TGTGCCAGCAGCTTGAGCGGATATGAAAAACTGTTTTTT. This codes for CASSLSGYEKLFF.

This clonotype was picked up many times. The V and J genes are TRBV11-3 and TRBJ1-1; D is undetermined. V was pared by 8 bases and J by 11 bases, with 21 bases between. This CDR3 has 13 residues. Germline assignment: CDR1 SGHNT and CDR2 YENEEA. In nucleotides, the CDR3 is TGTGCCAGCGCGACCCGCTCTTTAGCTCCGGCTTTCTTT. It codes for CASATRSLAPAFF.

This clonotype has at least ten counts. This rearrangement joins TRBV7-8 to TRBJ2-1; 7 nucleotides agree with TRBD2. This CDR3 is 15 amino acids long. Losses at the gene ends were 7 bases for V and 2 bases for J; bases not matched to a gene: 8. Germline assignment: CDR1 SGHVS and CDR2 FQNEAQ. The CDR3 nucleotides are TGTGCCAGCACCTCCGGGGCGGGAGCCTACAATGAGCAGTTCTTC. This encodes CASTSGAGAYNEQFF.

In its sample, this clonotype was seen many times. This sequence joins TRBV7-9 and TRBJ2-1; tentatively, D is TRBD2 (5 bases). Trimming left V 11 bases short and J 0 bases short, with 11 bases between. The germline CDR1 and CDR2 sequences are SEHNR and FQNEAQ (reference sequence). This CDR3 contains 13 residues. The CDR3 DNA is TGTGCCGGAAGGGAGAGCTCCTACAATGAGCAGTTCTTC. This sequence encodes CAGRESSYNEQFF.

This clonotype was recorded at least ten times. V gene TRBV20-1 combines with J gene TRBJ2-1, with TRBD2 identical over 9 bases. The CDR3 length is 20 residues. Trimming cost V 0 bases and J 0 bases; bases outside gene matches: 15. Germline loops: CDR1 DFQATT, CDR2 SNEGSKA (reference sequence). CDR3 residues: CSARDRRTSAWLSSYNEQFF. CDR3 DNA: TGCAGTGCTAGAGATCGAAGGACTAGCGCCTGGCTGAGCTCCTACAATGAGCAGTTCTTC.

This clonotype was found many times. As DNA, the CDR3 is TGTGCCAGCAGTTCAAACGGACAGGGAGTTATCTACGAGCAGTACTTC. Amino acids: CASSSNGQGVIYEQYF. V gene TRBV12-3 or TRBV12-4 combines with J gene TRBJ2-7, with 8 bases fitting TRBD1. The CDR3 is made up of 16 amino acids. The V and J ends lost 4 bases and 3 bases, in that order; junction bases with no gene match: 11.

This clonotype appeared once. As DNA, the CDR3 is TGTGCCTGCGCGAAGACCGCGGCAACACCCATGAACACTGAAGCTTTCTTT. This gives the protein CACAKTAATPMNTEAFF. The V call is TRBV30, the J call TRBJ1-1; no definite D call. The CDR3 runs 17 residues. The V gene's germline CDR1 is GTSNPN and CDR2 SVGIG (reference sequence). V gave up 6 bases and J gave up 0 bases, with 23 bases separating them.

The sample holds many counts of this clonotype. The chain joins TRBV28 to TRBJ1-4; D gene unclear. CDR1 and CDR2 (germline): MDHEN, SYDVKM. The CDR3 is 10 residues long. Trimming removed 8 bases from V and 8 bases from J, with 6 bases in between. CDR3 amino acids: CASGPEKLFF. CDR3 DNA: TGTGCCAGCGGGCCCGAAAAACTGTTTTTT.

This clonotype was seen repeatedly, ten times or more. This chain connects TRBV11-3 to TRBJ2-1; no clear D gene. The CDR3 contains 11 residues. Per germline, CDR1 SGHNT and CDR2 YENEEA. Deletions cut 3 bases from V and 10 bases from J, with 7 bases between. CDR3 nucleotide sequence: TGTGCCAGCAGCTTGGCCACAGAGCAGTTCTTC. It is translated as CASSLATEQFF.

The sample holds many counts of this clonotype. V gene TRBV20-1 combines with J gene TRBJ2-1; 11 bases align to TRBD2. CDR1 is DFQATT and CDR2 is SNEGSKA in the germline V gene (reference sequence). The CDR3 consists of 16 residues. V trimming: 0 bases; J trimming: 0 bases; junction bases outside the gene matches: 1. DNA of the CDR3: TGCAGTGCTAGAGATCTAGCGGGAGGCTCCTACAATGAGCAGTTCTTC. This encodes CSARDLAGGSYNEQFF.